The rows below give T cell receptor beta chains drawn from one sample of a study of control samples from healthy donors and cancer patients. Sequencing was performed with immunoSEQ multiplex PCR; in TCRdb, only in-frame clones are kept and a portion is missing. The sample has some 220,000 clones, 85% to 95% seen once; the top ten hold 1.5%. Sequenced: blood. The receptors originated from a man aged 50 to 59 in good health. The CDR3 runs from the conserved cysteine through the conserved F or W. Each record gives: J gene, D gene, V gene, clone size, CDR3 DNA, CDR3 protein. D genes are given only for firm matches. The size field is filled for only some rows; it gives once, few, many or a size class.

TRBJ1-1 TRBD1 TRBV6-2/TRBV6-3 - TGTGCCAGCAGTCTCCAGACAGGGGGTTGGCCTGAAGCTTTCTTT CASSLQTGGWPEAFF
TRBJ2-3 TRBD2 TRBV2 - TGTGCCAGCAGTGAACAACTAGCGGGTACAGATACGCAGTATTTT CASSEQLAGTDTQYF
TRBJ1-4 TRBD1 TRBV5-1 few TGCGCCAGCAGCTTGTGGGGGACAGGGGGTAATGAAAAACTGTTTTTT CASSLWGTGGNEKLFF
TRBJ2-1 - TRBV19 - TGTGCCAGTAAGGAGTCGAGCTCCTACAATGAGCAGTTCTTC CASKESSSYNEQFF
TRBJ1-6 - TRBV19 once TGTGCCAGTAGTATTAATGGTGGGGTGTTATCACCCCTCCACTTT CASSINGGVLSPLHF
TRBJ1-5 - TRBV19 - TGTGCCAGTAGTTGGGGCCAGGGAGGTCAGCCCCAGCATTTT CASSWGQGGQPQHF
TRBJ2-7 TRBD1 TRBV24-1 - TGTGCCACCAGTGATTTTACCGGGACAGGGGCCTACGAGCAGTACTTC CATSDFTGTGAYEQYF
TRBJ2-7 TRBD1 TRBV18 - TGTGCCAGCTCGGGACAGGGGGGCCCCTACGAGCAGTACTTC CASSGQGGPYEQYF
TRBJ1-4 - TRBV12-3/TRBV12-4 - TGTGCCAGCAGCCCATCGGGGGGGAGGGAGGCCGTTTTT CASSPSGGREAVF
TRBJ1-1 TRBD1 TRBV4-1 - TGCGCCAGCAGCTATGACATTGGACAGGGGGCCGAAGCTTTCTTT CASSYDIGQGAEAFF
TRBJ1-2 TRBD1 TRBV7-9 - TGTGCCAGCAGCCCCGGGACAGAAAGATATGGCTACACCTTC CASSPGTERYGYTF
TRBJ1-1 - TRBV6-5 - TGTGCCAGCAGTTATACTGTGTTCGCAGGGGCTTTCTTT CASSYTVFAGAFF
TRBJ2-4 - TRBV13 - TGTGCCAGCACTCGAGTCATCCTAGCCAAAAACATTCAGTACTTC CASTRVILAKNIQYF
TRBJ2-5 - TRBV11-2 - TGTGCCAGCAGCTTAGGGACCCATCAAGAGACCCAGTACTTC CASSLGTHQETQYF
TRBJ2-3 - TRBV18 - TGTGCCAGCTCACCACCGGGTCGGAATACGCAGTATTTT CASSPPGRNTQYF
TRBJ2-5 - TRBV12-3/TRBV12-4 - TGTGCCAGCAGTGTTGTCGAGACCCAGTACTTC CASSVVETQYF
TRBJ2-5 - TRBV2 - TGTGCCAGCAACCTTCAGGCGGGGCAGGAGACCCAGTACTTC CASNLQAGQETQYF
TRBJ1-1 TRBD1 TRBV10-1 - TGCGCCAGCAGGGGACAGACCAACACTGAAGCTTTCTTT CASRGQTNTEAFF
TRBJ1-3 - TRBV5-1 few TGCGCCAGCAGCCTAGGAGGAGGAAACACCATATATTTT CASSLGGGNTIYF
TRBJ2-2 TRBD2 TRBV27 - TGTGCCAGCAGTTTTTGGGGGCGGGGGGGCCTGGGCGGGGAGCTGTTTTTT CASSFWGRGGLGGELFF
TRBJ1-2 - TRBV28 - TGTGCCAGCAGCCCGAACAGGGATGGCTACACCTTC CASSPNRDGYTF
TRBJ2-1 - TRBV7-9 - TGTGCCAGCAGCCGCGTGGGGCTAGGCCCCAGTGAGCAGTTCTTC CASSRVGLGPSEQFF
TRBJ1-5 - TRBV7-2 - TGTGCCAGCAGCTTAGGGGGGGTTTGGGAAGCCAGCAATCAGCCCCAGCATTTT CASSLGGVWEASNQPQHF
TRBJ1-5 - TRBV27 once TGTGCCAGCAGTTTAAAGGCGGGGGATAGCAATCAGCCCCAGCATTTT CASSLKAGDSNQPQHF
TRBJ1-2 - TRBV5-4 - TGTGCCAGCAGCTTGGGCCGCCAGGGTGTAAATGGCTACACCTTC CASSLGRQGVNGYTF
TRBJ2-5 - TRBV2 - TGTGCCAGCAGTGAATGGGCAGGGCTAGAGACCCAGTACTTC CASSEWAGLETQYF
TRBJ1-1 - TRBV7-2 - TGTGCCAGCAGCCCTCAGACAGGTAGCGTCGCCACTGAAGCTTTCTTT CASSPQTGSVATEAFF
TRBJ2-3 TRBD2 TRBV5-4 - TGTGCCAGCAGCGAAAATGCCGGGACTAGCGGTTTGGATACGCAGTATTTT CASSENAGTSGLDTQYF
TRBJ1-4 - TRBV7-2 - TGTGCCAGCAGCCCCTCGACAGACCTTGCAACTAATGAAAAACTGTTTTTT CASSPSTDLATNEKLFF
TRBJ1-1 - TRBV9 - TGTGCCAGCACGTCAGGATCGAACACTGAAGCTTTCTTT CASTSGSNTEAFF
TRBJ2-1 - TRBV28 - TGTGCCAGCAGTTTATTACTTGAGACGGGGAATGAGCAGTTCTTC CASSLLLETGNEQFF
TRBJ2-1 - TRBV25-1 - TGTGCCAGCCCTAGGGGGGGGGAACCAGTCCATGAGCAGTTCTTC CASPRGGEPVHEQFF
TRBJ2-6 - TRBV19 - TGTGCCACCCAGACAACTGGGGCCAACGTCCTGACTTTC CATQTTGANVLTF
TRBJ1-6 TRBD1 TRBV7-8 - TGTGCCAGCAGTCCCAACGACAGGGGGATTTCACCCCTCCACTTT CASSPNDRGISPLHF
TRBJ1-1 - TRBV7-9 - TGTGCCAGCAGCCTACAGGACATGAACACTGAAGCTTTCTTT CASSLQDMNTEAFF
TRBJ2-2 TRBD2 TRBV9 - TGTGCCAGCAGCGTAGTCGTTGCGGGGGGGACCGGGGAGCTGTTTTTT CASSVVVAGGTGELFF
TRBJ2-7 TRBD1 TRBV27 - TGTGCCAGCCGAGAGCCCGGGACAGGTCAGCACGAGCAGTACTTC CASREPGTGQHEQYF
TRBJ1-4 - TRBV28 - TGTGCCAGCAGTTCCCGGCCCTCAGGGGTGTGGGAAAAACTGTTTTTT CASSSRPSGVWEKLFF
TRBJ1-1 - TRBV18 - TGTGCCAGCTCACCTTCCAGCATGAACACTGAAGCTTTCTTT CASSPSSMNTEAFF
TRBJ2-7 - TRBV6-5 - TGTGCCAGCAGCAAGCCAGGCTACGAGCAGTACTTC CASSKPGYEQYF
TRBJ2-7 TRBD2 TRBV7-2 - TGTGCCAGCAGCTTAATGCGCGGGGGACCTCCCTACGAGCAGTACTTC CASSLMRGGPPYEQYF
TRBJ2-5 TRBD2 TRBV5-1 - TGCGCCAGCACCCGGACTAGCGGGGGCCCCCAAGAGACCCAGTACTTC CASTRTSGGPQETQYF
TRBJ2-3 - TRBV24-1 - TGTGCCACCAGTGATTCTGATACGCAGTATTTT CATSDSDTQYF
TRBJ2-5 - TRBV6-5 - TGTGCCAGCTCGAGACAGCAAGAGACCCAGTACTTC CASSRQQETQYF